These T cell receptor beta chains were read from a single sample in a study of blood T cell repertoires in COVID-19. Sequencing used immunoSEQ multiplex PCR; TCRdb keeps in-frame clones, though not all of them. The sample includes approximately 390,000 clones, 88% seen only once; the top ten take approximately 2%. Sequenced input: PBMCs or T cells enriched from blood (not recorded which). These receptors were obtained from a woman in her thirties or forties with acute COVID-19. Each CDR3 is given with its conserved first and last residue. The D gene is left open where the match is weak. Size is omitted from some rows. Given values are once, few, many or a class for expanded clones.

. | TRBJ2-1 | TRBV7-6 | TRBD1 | CASSIRDRGPYNEQFF | TGTGCCAGCAGCATCCGGGACAGGGGACCCTACAATGAGCAGTTCTTC
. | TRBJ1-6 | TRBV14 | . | CASSQAGYNSPLHF | TGTGCCAGCAGCCAAGCAGGGTATAATTCACCCCTCCACTTT
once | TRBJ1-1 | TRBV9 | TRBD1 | CASSVGGRTGWNTEAFF | TGTGCCAGCAGCGTAGGAGGGAGGACAGGTTGGAACACTGAAGCTTTCTTT
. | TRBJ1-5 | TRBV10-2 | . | CASSGAGNQPQHF | TGCGCCAGCAGTGGGGCCGGTAATCAGCCCCAGCATTTT
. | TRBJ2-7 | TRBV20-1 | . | CSASLTGSNEQYF | TGCAGTGCTAGTCTAACAGGGTCCAACGAGCAGTACTTC
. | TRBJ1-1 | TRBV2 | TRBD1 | CASRGQGLSEAFF | TGTGCCAGCAGGGGACAGGGTTTGTCTGAAGCTTTCTTT
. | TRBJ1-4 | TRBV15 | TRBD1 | CATSRAAGGQGGLFF | TGTGCCACCAGCAGGGCGGCAGGCGGCCAGGGGGGACTGTTTTTT
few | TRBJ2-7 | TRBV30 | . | CAWSLTTETLYF | TGTGCCTGGAGTCTCACAACAGAGACGCTGTACTTC
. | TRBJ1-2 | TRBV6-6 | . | CASSSDGAYYGYTF | TGTGCCAGCAGTTCTGATGGGGCTTACTATGGCTACACCTTC
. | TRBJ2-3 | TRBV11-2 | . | CASSFSYPGVGTDTQYF | TGTGCCAGCAGCTTTAGTTATCCGGGGGTGGGGACAGATACGCAGTATTTT
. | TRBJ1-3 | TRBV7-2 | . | CASSLAGVAGNTIYF | TGTGCCAGCAGCTTAGCCGGGGTGGCGGGAAACACCATATATTTT
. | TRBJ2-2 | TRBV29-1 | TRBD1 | CSARQGSDTGELFF | TGCAGCGCTAGACAGGGTTCGGACACCGGGGAGCTGTTTTTT
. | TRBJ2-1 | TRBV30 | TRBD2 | CAWSLAGRYNEQFF | TGTGCCTGGAGTCTAGCGGGGCGTTACAATGAGCAGTTCTTC
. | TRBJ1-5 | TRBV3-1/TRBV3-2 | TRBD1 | CASSQDRGRDQPQHF | TGTGCCAGCAGCCAAGACAGGGGGCGAGATCAGCCCCAGCATTTT
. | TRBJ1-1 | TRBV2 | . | CASSVGQNTEAFF | TGTGCCAGCAGTGTGGGACAGAACACTGAAGCTTTCTTT
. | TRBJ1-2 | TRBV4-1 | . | CASSQDRYYGYTF | TGCGCCAGCAGCCAAGACAGATACTATGGCTACACCTTC
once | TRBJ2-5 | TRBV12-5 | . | CASGPDREETQYF | TGTGCTAGTGGTCCCGACAGAGAAGAGACCCAGTACTTC
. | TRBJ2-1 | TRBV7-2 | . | CASRTILHGNNEQFF | TGTGCCAGCAGAACTATTTTACATGGAAACAATGAGCAGTTCTTC
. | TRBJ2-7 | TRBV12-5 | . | CASGLVSRYEQYF | TGTGCTAGTGGTTTGGTAAGCCGATACGAGCAGTACTTC
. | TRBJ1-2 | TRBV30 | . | CAWSVVSGWEDRDGYTF | TGTGCCTGGAGTGTAGTGTCTGGCTGGGAGGATAGGGATGGCTACACCTTC
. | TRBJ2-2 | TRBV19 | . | CASKIGGGPNTGELFF | TGTGCCAGTAAAATCGGCGGGGGCCCGAACACCGGGGAGCTGTTTTTT
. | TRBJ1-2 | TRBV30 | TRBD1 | CAWSPDRGFYGYTF | TGTGCCTGGAGTCCGGACAGGGGATTCTATGGCTACACCTTC
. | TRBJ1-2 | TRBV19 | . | CASMVQGNYGYTF | TGTGCCAGTATGGTCCAGGGAAACTATGGCTACACCTTC
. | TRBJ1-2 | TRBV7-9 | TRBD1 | CASSKLGRGQEDYTF | TGTGCCAGCAGCAAACTCGGCCGGGGACAGGAAGACTACACCTTC
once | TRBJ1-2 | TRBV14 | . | CASSQDPSSGYGYTF | TGTGCCAGCAGCCAAGACCCTTCTAGCGGCTATGGCTACACCTTC
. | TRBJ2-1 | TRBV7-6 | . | CASSYRDNEQFF | TGTGCCAGCAGCTATCGGGACAATGAGCAGTTCTTC
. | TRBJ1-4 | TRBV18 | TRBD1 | CASSPRTGDGEKLFF | TGTGCCAGCTCACCGAGGACAGGGGACGGAGAAAAACTGTTTTTT
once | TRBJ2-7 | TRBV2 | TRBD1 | CASSEPRTGYAYEQYF | TGTGCCAGCAGTGAACCCCGGACAGGCTATGCCTACGAGCAGTACTTC
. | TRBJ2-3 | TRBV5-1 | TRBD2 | CASSPRTSGGTQYF | TGCGCCAGCAGCCCGCGGACTAGCGGGGGGACGCAGTATTTT
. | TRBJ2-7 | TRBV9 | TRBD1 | CASSVADRSSPVYF | TGTGCCAGCAGCGTAGCGGACAGGTCCTCCCCCGTGTACTTC
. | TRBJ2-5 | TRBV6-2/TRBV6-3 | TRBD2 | CASSYQRGGMIMETQYF | TGTGCCAGCAGTTACCAGCGGGGGGGAATGATAATGGAGACCCAGTACTTC